This entry features one T cell receptor (beta chain) sequence. Authors' methods: Amplified reference gene primers provided the basis for estimating nucleated cell counts. This table comes from immunoSEQ multiplex PCR, and its TCRdb copy is limited to in-frame clones, with some not included. V and J calls and clone size are those listed in that table; D and trimming were worked out from the DNA. The data hold 150,000 to 200,000 clones, with 88% observed a single time. This record belongs to a study of blood T cell repertoires in COVID-19. The CDR3 sequence is 15 residues long. V shed 3 bases, J shed 7 bases, and the junction held 7 bases outside the gene matches. Germline assignment: CDR1 SNHLY and CDR2 FYNNEI.

Sequencing was carried out using peripheral blood. J is TRBJ1-4 and V is TRBV2, with 8 bases aligning to TRBD1. The sequence came from a man aged 35-49 years with active or convalescent COVID-19. This CDR3 is CASSDPRGLSEKLFF. In DNA form, the CDR3 reads TGTGCCAGCAGTGACCCCAGGGGGCTAAGTGAAAAACTGTTTTTT.